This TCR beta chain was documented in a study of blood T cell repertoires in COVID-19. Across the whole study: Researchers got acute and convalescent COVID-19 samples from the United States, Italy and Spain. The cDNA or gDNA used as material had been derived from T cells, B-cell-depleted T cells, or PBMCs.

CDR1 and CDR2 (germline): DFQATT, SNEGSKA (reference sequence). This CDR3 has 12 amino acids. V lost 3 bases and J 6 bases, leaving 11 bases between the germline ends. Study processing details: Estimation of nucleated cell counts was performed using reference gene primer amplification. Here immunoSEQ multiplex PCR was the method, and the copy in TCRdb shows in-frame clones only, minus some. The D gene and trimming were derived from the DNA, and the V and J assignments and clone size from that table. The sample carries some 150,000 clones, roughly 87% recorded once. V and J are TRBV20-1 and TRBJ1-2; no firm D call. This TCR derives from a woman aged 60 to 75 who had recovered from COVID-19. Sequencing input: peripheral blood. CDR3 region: CSASSGDDGYTF. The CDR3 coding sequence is TGCAGTGCTAGTTCGGGAGATGATGGCTACACCTTC.